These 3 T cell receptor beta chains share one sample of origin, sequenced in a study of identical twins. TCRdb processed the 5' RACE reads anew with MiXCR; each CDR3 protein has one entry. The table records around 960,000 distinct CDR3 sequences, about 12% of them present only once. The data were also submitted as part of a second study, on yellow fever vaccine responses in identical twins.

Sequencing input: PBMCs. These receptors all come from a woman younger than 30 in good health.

CDR3 nucleotide sequence: TGCAGTGCTAGTGACGGGAGGACGACCGGGGAGCTGTTTTTT. It specifies CSASDGRTTGELFF. The rearrangement uses TRBV20-1 and TRBJ2-2; TRBD2 agrees at 7 bases. The CDR3 sequence is 14 residues long. With 3 bases clipped from V and 5 bases from J, the junction kept 6 bases outside the gene matches. The V gene's germline CDR1 is DFQATT and CDR2 SNEGSKA (reference sequence).

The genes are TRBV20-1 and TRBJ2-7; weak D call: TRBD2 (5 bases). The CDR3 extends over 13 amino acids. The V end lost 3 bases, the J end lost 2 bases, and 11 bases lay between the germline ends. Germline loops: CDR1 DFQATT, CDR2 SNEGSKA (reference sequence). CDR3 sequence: CSASPGLTYEQYV. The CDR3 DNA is TGCAGTGCTAGCCCCGGACTGACCTACGAGCAGTACGTC.

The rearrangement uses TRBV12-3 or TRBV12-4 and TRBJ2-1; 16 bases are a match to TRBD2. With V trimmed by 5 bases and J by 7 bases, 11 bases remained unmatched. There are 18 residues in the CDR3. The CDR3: CASSAGTSGGARRNEQFF. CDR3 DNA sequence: TGTGCCAGCAGTGCCGGGACTAGCGGGGGGGCGCGTCGAAATGAGCAGTTCTTC.